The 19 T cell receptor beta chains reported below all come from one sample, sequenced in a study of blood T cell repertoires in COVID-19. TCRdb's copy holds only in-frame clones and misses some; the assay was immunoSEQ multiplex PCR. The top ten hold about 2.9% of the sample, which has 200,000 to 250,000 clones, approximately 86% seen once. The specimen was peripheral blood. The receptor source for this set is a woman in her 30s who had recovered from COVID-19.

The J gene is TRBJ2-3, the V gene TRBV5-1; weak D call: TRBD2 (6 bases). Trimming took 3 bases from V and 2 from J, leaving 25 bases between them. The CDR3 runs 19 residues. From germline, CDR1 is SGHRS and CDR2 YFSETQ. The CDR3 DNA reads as TGCGCCAGCAGCTACCCAGCCACCCGGGACTCCTCCTTCACAGATACGCAGTATTTT. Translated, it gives CASSYPATRDSSFTDTQYF.

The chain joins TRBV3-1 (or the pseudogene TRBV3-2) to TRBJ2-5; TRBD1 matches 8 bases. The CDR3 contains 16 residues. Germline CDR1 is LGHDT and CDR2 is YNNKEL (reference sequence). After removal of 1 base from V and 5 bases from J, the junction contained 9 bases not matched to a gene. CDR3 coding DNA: TGTGCCAGCAGCCAAGGTCTCAGGGGGCTGGGGGAGACCCAGTACTTC. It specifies CASSQGLRGLGETQYF.

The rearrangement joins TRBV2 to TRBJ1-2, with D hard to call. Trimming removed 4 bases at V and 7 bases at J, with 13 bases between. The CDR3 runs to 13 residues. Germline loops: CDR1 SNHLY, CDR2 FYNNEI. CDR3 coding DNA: TGTGCCAGCAGTGGAGCGGAGCTGGGTGGCTACACCTTC. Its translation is CASSGAELGGYTF. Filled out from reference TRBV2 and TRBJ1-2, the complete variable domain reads EPEVTQTPSHQVTQMGQEVILRCVPISNHLYFYWYRQILGQKVEFLVSFYNNEISEKSEIFDDQFSVERPDGSNFTLKIRSTKLEDSAMYFCASSGAELGGYTFGSGTRLTVV.

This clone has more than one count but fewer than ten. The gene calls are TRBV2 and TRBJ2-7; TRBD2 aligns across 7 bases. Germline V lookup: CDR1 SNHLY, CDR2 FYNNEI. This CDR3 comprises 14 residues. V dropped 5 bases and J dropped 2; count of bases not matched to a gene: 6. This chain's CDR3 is CASSWGLRTYEQYF. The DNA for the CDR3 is TGTGCCAGCAGTTGGGGACTAAGGACCTACGAGCAGTACTTC.

CDR3 sequence: CAISGTGVNEKLFF. Here the CDR3 DNA reads TGTGCCATCAGTGGGACAGGGGTTAATGAAAAACTGTTTTTT. V usage is TRBV10-3 and J usage is TRBJ1-4; TRBD1 matches 9 bases. The CDR3 loop spans 14 amino acids. The J segment lost 4 bases and the V segment lost 4 bases, leaving 1 base of the junction unmatched. Germline CDR1 and CDR2: ENHRY and SYGVKD.

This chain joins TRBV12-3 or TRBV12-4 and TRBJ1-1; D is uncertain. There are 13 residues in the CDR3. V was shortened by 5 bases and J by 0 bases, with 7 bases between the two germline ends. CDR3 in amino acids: CASSPSVNTEAFF. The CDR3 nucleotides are TGTGCCAGCAGTCCCTCAGTGAACACTGAAGCTTTCTTT.

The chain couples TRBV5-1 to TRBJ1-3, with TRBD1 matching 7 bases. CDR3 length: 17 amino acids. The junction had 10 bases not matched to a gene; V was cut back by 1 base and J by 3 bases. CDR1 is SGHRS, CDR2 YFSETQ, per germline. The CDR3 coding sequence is TGCGCCAGCAGCTTGACAGGGGTATGGGGTAGTGGAAACACCATATATTTT. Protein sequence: CASSLTGVWGSGNTIYF.

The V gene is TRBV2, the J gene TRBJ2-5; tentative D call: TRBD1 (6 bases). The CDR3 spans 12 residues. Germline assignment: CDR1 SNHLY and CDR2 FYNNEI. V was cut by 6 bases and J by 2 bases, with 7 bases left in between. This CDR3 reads CASRGGQETQYF. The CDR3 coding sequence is TGTGCCAGCAGAGGGGGACAAGAGACCCAGTACTTC.

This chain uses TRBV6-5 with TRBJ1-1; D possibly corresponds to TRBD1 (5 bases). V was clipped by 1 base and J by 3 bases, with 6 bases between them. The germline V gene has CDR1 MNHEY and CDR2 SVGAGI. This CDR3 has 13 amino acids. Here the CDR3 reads CASSYLGHTEAFF. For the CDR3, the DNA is TGTGCCAGCAGTTACTTGGGGCACACTGAAGCTTTCTTT.

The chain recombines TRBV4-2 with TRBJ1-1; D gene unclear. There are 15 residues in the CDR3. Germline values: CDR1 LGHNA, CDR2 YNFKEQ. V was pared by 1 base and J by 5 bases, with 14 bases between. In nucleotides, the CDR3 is TGTGCCAGCAGCCAAGGGGAGGGCGCGGGAACTGAAGCTTTCTTT. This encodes CASSQGEGAGTEAFF.

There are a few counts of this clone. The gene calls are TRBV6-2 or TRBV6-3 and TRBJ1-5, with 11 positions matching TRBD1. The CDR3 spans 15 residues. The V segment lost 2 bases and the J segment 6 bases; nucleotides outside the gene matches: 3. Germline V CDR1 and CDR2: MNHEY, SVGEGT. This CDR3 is CASSYGGTGGQPQHF. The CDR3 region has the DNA TGTGCCAGCAGTTACGGGGGGACAGGGGGTCAGCCCCAGCATTTT.

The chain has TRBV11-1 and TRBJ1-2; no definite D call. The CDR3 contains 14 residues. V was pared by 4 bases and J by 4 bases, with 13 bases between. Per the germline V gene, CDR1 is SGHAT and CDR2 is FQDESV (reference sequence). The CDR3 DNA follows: TGTGCCAGCAGCTCTACTACTACTCCCTATGGCTACACCTTC. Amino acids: CASSSTTTPYGYTF.

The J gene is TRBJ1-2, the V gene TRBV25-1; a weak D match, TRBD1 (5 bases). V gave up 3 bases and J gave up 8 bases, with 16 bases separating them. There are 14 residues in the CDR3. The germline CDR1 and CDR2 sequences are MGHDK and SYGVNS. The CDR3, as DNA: TGTGCCAGCAGTGAGGGCAGGGCCAGTCTGGGCTACACCTTC. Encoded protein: CASSEGRASLGYTF.

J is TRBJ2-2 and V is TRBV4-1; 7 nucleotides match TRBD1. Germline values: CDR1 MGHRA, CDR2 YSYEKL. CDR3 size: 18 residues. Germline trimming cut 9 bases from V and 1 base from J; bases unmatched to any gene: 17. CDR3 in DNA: TGCGCCAGTCATCCATATGGGACAGAGACTTTGAACACCGGGGAGCTGTTTTTT. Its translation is CASHPYGTETLNTGELFF.

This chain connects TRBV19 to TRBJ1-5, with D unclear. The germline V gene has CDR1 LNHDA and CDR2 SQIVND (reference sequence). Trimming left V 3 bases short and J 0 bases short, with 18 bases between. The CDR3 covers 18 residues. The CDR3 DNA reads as TGTGCCAGTAGTATTCACCCGCTCACAGAAAATAGCAATCAGCCCCAGCATTTT. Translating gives CASSIHPLTENSNQPQHF. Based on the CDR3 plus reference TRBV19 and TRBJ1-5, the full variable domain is DGGITQSPKYLFRKEGQNVTLSCEQNLNHDAMYWYRQDPGQGLRLIYYSQIVNDFQKGDIAEGYSVSREKKESFPLTVTSAQKNPTAFYLCASSIHPLTENSNQPQHFGDGTRLSIL.

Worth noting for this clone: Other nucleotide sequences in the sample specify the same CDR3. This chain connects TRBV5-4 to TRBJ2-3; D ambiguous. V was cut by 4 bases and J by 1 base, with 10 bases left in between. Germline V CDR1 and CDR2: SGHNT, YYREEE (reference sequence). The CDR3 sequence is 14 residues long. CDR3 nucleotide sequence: TGTGCCAGCAGCCTAAGTTCGGGCACAGATACGCAGTATTTT. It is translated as CASSLSSGTDTQYF.

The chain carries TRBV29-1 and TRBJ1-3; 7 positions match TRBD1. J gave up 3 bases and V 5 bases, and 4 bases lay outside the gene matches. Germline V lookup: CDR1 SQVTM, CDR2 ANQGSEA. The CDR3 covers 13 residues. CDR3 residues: CSVLPGGGNTIYF. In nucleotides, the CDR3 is TGCAGCGTTTTGCCAGGGGGTGGAAACACCATATATTTT.

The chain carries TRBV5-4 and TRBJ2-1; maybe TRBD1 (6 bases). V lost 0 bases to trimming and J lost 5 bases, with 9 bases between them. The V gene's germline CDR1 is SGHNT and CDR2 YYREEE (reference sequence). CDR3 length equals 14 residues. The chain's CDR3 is CASSLGTVDNEQFF. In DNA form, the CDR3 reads TGTGCCAGCAGCTTGGGGACAGTAGACAATGAGCAGTTCTTC.

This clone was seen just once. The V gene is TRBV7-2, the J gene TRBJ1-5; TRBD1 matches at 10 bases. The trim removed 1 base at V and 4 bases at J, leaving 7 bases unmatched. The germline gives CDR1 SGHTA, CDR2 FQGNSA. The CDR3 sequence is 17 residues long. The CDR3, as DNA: TGTGCCAGCAGCTTAGTTAGTGGACAGGGGGTTAATCAGCCCCAGCATTTT. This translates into CASSLVSGQGVNQPQHF. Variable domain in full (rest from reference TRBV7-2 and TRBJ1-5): GAGVSQSPSNKVTEKGKDVELRCDPISGHTALYWYRQSLGQGLEFLIYFQGNSAPDKSGLPSDRFSAERTGGSVSTLTIQRTQQEDSAVYLCASSLVSGQGVNQPQHFGDGTRLSIL.